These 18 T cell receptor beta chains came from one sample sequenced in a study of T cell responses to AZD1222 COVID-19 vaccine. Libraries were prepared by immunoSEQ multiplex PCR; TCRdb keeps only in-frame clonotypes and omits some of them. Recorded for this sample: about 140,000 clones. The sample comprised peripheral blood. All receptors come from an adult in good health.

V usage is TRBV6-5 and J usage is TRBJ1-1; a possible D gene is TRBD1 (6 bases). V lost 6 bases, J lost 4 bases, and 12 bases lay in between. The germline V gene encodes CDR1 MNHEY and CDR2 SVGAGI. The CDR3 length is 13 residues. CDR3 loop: CASSRGGATEAFF. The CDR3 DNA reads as TGTGCCAGCAGCAGGGGTGGGGCCACTGAAGCTTTCTTT.

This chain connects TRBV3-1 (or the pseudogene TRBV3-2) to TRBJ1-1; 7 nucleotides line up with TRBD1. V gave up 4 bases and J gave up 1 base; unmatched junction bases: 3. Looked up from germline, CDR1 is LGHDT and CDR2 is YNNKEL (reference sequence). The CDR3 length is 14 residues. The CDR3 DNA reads TGTGCCAGCAGCCCCCGGGACAGGAACACTGAAGCTTTCTTT. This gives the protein CASSPRDRNTEAFF.

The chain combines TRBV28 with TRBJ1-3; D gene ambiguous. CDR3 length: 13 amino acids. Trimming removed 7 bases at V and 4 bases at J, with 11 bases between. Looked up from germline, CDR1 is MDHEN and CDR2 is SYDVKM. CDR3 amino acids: CASTVGRGNTIYF. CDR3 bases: TGTGCCAGCACCGTAGGTCGGGGAAACACCATATATTTT.

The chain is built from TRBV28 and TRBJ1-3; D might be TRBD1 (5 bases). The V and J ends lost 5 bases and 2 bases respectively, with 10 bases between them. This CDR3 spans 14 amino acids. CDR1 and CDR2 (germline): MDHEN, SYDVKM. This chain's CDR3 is CASSAGYPGNTIYF. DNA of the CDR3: TGTGCCAGCAGTGCAGGGTATCCTGGAAACACCATATATTTT.

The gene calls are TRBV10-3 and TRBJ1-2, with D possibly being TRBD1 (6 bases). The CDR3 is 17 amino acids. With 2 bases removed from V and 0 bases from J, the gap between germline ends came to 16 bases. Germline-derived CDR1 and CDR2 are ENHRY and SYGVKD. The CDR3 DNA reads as TGTGCCATCAGTGAGGTCCAGGGGCTCCGTTCTAACTATGGCTACACCTTC. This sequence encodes CAISEVQGLRSNYGYTF.

CDR3 in DNA: TGTGCCAGCAGCTTAAGGCAGGGGAACACTGAAGCTTTCTTT. Protein sequence: CASSLRQGNTEAFF. The chain couples TRBV7-2 to TRBJ1-1; a weak D match, TRBD1 (5 bases). Germline CDR1 reads SGHTA; CDR2 reads FQGNSA. V was shortened by 2 bases and J by 1 base, with 8 bases between the two germline ends. This CDR3 comprises 14 residues.

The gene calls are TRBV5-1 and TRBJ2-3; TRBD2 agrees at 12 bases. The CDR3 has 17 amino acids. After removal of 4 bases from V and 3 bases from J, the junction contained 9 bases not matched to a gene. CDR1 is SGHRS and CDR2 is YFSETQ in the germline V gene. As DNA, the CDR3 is TGCGCCAGCAGCCTTTCTAGCGGGGGGGCATCGACAGATACGCAGTATTTT. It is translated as CASSLSSGGASTDTQYF.

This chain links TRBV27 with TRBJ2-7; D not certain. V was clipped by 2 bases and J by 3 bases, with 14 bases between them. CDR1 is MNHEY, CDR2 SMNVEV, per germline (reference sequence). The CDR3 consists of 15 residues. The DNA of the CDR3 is TGTGCCAGCAGTTTAAACTCGCCCCCTTTCTACGAGCAGTACTTC. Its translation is CASSLNSPPFYEQYF.

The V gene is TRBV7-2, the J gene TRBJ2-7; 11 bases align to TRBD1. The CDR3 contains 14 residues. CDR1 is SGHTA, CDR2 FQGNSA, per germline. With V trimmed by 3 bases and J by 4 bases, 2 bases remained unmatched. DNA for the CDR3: TGTGCCAGCAGCTTGGGACAGGGGGTGTACGAGCAGTACTTC. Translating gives CASSLGQGVYEQYF.

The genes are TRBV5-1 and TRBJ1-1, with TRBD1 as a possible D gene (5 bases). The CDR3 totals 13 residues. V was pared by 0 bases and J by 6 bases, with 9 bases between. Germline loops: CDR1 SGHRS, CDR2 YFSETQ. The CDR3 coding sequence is TGCGCCAGCAGCTTGGGACAGACCGCTGAAGCTTTCTTT. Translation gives CASSLGQTAEAFF.

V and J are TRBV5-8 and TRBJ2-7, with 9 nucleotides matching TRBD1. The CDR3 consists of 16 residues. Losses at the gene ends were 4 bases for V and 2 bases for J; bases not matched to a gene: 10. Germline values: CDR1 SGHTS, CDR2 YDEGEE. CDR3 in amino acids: CASSKTGTGTPYEQYF. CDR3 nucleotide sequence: TGTGCCAGCAGCAAGACCGGGACAGGGACACCCTACGAGCAGTACTTC. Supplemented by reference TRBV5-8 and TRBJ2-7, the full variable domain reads EAGVTQSPTHLIKTRGQQATLRCSPISGHTSVYWYQQALGLGLQFLLWYDEGEERNRGNFPPRFSGRQFPNYSSELNVNALELEDSALYLCASSKTGTGTPYEQYFGPGTRLTVT.

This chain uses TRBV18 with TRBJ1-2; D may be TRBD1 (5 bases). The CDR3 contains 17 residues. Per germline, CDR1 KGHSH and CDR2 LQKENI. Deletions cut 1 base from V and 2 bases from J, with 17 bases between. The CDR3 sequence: CASSPRSDSWTNYGYTF. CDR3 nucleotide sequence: TGTGCCAGCTCACCACGGTCAGACAGTTGGACAAACTATGGCTACACCTTC.

In DNA form, the CDR3 reads TGTGCCAGCGTGGAGGACAGGGGACAAGAGACCCAGTACTTC. Residues: CASVEDRGQETQYF. This sequence joins TRBV2 and TRBJ2-5; 9 positions agree with TRBD1. Germline trimming cut 8 bases from V and 2 bases from J; bases unmatched to any gene: 6. Germline values: CDR1 SNHLY, CDR2 FYNNEI. This CDR3 is 14 amino acids long.

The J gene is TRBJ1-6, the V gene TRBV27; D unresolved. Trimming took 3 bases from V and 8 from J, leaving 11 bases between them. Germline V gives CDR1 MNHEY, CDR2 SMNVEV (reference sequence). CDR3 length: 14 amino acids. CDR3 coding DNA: TGTGCCAGCAGTTTTGGACTGAGGGATTCACCCCTCCACTTT. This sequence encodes CASSFGLRDSPLHF.

The CDR3 here is CATSAWGVQETQYF. Here the CDR3 DNA reads TGTGCCACCAGTGCCTGGGGGGTCCAAGAGACCCAGTACTTC. The rearrangement joins TRBV24-1 to TRBJ2-5; D possibly corresponds to TRBD2 (6 bases). The CDR3 is made up of 14 amino acids. Germline V gene sequence: CDR1 KGHDR, CDR2 SFDVKD. Trimming pared 5 bases from V and 1 base from J, leaving 10 bases between.

CDR3 residues: CASSLFPGIGSGANVLTF. In DNA form, the CDR3 reads TGTGCCAGCAGTTTATTTCCGGGGATAGGCTCTGGGGCCAACGTCCTGACTTTC. The J gene is TRBJ2-6, the V gene TRBV27; D is perhaps TRBD2 (5 bases). V was trimmed by 1 base and J by 0 bases, leaving 13 bases between them. The CDR3 runs 18 residues. Germline V gene sequence: CDR1 MNHEY, CDR2 SMNVEV (reference sequence).

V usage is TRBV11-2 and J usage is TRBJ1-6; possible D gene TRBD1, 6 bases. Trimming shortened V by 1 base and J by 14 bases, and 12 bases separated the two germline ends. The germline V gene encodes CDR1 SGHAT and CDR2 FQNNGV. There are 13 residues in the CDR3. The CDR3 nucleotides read TGTGCCAGCAGCTTAGCCAGGGGCTCCACCCTCCACTTT. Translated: CASSLARGSTLHF.

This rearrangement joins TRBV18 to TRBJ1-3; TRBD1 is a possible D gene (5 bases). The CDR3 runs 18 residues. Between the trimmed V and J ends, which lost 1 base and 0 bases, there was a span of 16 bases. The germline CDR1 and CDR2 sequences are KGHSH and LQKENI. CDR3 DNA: TGTGCCAGCTCACCACTCGGCCAGGGCGAGGGCTCTGGAAACACCATATATTTT. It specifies CASSPLGQGEGSGNTIYF.